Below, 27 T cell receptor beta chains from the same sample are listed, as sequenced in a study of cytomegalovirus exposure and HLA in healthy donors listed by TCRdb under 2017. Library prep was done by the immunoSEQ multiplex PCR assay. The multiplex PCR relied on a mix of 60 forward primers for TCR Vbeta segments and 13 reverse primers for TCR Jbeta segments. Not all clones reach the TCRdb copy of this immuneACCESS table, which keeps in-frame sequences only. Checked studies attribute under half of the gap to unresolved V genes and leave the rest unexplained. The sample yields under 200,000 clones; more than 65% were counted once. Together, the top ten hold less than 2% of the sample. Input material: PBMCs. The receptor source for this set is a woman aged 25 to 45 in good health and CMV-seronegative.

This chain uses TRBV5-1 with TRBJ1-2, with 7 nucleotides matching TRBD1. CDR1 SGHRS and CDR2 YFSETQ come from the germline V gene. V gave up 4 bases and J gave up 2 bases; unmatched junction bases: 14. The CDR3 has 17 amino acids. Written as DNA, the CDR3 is TGCGCCAGCAGCGTGTCGACAGGGATGGCAGGGAACTATGGCTACACCTTC. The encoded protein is CASSVSTGMAGNYGYTF.

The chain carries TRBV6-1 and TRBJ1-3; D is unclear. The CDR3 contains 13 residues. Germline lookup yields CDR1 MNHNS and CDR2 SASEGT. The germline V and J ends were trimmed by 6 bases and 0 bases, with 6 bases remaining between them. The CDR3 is CASRFVSGNTIYF. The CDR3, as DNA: TGTGCCAGCAGATTCGTCTCTGGAAACACCATATATTTT.

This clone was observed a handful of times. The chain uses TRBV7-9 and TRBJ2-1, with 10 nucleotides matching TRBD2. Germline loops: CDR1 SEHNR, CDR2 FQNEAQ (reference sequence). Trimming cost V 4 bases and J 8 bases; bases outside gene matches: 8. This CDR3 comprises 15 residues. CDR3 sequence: CASSYSGRAEYEQFF. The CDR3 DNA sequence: TGTGCCAGCAGCTACAGCGGGAGGGCCGAATATGAGCAGTTCTTC.

CDR3: CASSLGGTYEQYF. The CDR3 coding sequence is TGTGCCAGCAGCTTAGGGGGGACTTACGAGCAGTACTTC. This chain links TRBV11-2 with TRBJ2-7; possible D gene TRBD2, 6 bases. Deletions cut 1 base from V and 4 bases from J, with 8 bases between. CDR3 size: 13 residues. Looked up from germline, CDR1 is SGHAT and CDR2 is FQNNGV.

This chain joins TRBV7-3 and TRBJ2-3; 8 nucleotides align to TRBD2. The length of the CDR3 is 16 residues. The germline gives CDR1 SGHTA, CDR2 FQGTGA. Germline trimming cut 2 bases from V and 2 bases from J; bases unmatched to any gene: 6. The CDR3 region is CASSLRLAGFTDTQYF. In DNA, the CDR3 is TGTGCCAGCAGCTTACGGCTAGCGGGTTTCACAGATACGCAGTATTTT.

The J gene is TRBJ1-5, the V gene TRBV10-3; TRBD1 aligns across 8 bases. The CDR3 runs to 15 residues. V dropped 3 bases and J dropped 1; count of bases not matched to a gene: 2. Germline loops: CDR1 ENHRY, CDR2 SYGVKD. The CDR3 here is CAISEGDRSNQPQHF. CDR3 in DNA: TGTGCCATCAGTGAAGGGGACAGGAGCAATCAGCCCCAGCATTTT.

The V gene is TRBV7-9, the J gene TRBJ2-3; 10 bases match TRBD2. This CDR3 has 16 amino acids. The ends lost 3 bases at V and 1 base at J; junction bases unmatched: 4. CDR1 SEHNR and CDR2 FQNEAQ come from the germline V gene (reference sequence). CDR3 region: CASSLRTSGGTDTQYF. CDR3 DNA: TGTGCCAGCAGCTTGAGGACTAGCGGAGGCACAGATACGCAGTATTTT.

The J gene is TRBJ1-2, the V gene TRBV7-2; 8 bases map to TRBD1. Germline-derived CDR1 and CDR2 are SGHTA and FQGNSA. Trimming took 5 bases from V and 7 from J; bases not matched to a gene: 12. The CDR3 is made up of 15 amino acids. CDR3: CASSDSLDRVTGYTF. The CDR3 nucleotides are TGTGCCAGCAGCGACTCCCTGGACAGGGTGACTGGCTACACCTTC. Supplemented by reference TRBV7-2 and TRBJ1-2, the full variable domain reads GAGVSQSPSNKVTEKGKDVELRCDPISGHTALYWYRQSLGQGLEFLIYFQGNSAPDKSGLPSDRFSAERTGGSVSTLTIQRTQQEDSAVYLCASSDSLDRVTGYTFGSGTRLTVV.

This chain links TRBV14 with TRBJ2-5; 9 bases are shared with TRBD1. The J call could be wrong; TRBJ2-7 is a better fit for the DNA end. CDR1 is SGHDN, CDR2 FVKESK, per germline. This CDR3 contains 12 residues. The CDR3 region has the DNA TGTGCCAGCCGAAGACAGGGGGGCGAGCAGTACTTC. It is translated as CASRRQGGEQYF.

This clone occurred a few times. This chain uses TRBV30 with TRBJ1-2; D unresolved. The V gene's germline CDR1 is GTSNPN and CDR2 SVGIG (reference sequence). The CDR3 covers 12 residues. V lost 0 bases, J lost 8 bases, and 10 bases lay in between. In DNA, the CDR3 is TGTGCCTGGAGTGTAAGCAGGCGAGGCTACACCTTC. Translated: CAWSVSRRGYTF.

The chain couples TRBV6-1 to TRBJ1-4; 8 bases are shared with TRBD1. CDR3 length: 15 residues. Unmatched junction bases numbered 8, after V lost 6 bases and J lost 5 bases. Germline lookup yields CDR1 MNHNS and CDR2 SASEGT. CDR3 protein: CASSPDRGSNEKLFF. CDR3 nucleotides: TGTGCCAGCAGCCCTGACAGGGGCTCGAATGAAAAACTGTTTTTT.

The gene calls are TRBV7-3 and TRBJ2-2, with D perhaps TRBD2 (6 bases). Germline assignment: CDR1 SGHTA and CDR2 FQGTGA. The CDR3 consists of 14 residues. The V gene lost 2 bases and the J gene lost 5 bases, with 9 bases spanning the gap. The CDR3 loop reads CASSLEGRTGELFF. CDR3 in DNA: TGTGCCAGCAGCTTAGAGGGGAGGACCGGGGAGCTGTTTTTT.

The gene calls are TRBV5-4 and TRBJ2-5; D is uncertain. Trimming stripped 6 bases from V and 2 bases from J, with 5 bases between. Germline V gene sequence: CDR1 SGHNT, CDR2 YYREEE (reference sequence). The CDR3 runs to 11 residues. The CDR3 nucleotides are TGTGCCAGCATCGTACAAGAGACCCAGTACTTC. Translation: CASIVQETQYF.

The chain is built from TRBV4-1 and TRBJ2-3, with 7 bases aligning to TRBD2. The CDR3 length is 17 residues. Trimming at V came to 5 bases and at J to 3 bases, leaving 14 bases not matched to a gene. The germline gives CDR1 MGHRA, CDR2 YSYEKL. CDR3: CASSYTRTSVDTDTQYF. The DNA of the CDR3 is TGCGCCAGCAGCTATACAAGAACTAGCGTCGATACAGATACGCAGTATTTT.

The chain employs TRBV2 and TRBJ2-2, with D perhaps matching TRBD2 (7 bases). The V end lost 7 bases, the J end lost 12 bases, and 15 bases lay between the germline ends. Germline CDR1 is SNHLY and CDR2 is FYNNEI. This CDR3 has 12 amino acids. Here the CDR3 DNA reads TGTGCCAGCAATTTTGTGGGGGGGCAGCTGTTTTTT. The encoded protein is CASNFVGGQLFF.

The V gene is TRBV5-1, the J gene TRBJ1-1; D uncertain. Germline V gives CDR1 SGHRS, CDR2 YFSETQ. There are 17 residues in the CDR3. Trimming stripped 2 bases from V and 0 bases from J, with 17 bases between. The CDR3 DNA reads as TGCGCCAGCAGCTTCGTTGCAGGCCTGGGCATGAACACTGAAGCTTTCTTT. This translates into CASSFVAGLGMNTEAFF.

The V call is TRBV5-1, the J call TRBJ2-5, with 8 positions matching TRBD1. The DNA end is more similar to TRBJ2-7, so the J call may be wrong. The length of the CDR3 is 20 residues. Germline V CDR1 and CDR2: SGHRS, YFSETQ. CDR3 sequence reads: CASGTGAAGGYMGLNYEQYF. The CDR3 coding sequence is TGCGCCAGCGGGACGGGTGCGGCAGGGGGCTATATGGGACTCAACTACGAGCAGTACTTC.

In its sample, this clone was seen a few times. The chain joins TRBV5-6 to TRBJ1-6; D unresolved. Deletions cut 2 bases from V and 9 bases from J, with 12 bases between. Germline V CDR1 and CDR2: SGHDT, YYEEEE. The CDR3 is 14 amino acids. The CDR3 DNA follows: TGTGCCAGCAGCTTCCCGCAGTCGGGTTCACCCCTCCACTTT. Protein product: CASSFPQSGSPLHF.

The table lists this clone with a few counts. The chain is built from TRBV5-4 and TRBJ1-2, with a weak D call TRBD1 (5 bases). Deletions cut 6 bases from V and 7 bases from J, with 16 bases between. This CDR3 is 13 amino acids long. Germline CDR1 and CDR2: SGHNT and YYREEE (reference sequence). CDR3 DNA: TGTGCCAGCACCCTTCTCGGGGGTGGTGGCTACACCTTC. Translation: CASTLLGGGGYTF. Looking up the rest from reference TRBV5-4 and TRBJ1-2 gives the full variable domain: ETGVTQSPTHLIKTRGQQVTLRCSSQSGHNTVSWYQQALGQGPQFIFQYYREEENGRGNFPPRFSGLQFPNYSSELNVNALELDDSALYLCASTLLGGGGYTFGSGTRLTVV.

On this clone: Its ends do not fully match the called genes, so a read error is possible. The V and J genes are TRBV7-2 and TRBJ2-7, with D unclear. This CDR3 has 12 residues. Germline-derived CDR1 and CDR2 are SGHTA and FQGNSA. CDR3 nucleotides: TGTGCCAGCAGCTTAGCATCCTACGGGCAGTACTTC. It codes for CASSLASYGQYF.

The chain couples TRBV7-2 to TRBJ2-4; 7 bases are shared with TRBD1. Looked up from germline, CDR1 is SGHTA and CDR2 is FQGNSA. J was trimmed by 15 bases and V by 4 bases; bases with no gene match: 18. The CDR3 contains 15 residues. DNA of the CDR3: TGTGCCAGCAGCTCCACAGGGGCATCTCTACGAATCCTGTACTTC. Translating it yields CASSSTGASLRILYF.

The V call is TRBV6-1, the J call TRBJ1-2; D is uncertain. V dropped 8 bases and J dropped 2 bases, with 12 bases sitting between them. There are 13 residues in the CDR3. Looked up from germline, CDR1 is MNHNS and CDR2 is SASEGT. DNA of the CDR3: TGTGCCAGCCGTTTGGGCAGAAACTATGGCTACACCTTC. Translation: CASRLGRNYGYTF.

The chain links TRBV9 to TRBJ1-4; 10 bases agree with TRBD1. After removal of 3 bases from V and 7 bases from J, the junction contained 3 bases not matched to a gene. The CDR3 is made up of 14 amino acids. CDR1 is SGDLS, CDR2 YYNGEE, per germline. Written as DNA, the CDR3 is TGTGCCAGCAGCGGGGACAGGGGTGGTGAAAAACTGTTTTTT. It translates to CASSGDRGGEKLFF.

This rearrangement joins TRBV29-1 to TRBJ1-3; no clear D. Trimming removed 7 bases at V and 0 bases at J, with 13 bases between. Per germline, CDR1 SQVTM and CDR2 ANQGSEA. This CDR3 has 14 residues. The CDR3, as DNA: TGCAGCGCCCACCTTGCTATCTCTGGAAACACCATATATTTT. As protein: CSAHLAISGNTIYF.

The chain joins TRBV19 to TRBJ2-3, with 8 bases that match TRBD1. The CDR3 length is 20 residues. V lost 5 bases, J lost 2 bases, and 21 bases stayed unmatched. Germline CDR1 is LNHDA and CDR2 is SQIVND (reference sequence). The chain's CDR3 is CASSPPIEGQVRTHTDTQYF. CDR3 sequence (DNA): TGTGCCAGTAGTCCCCCGATTGAGGGACAGGTCCGGACCCACACAGATACGCAGTATTTT.

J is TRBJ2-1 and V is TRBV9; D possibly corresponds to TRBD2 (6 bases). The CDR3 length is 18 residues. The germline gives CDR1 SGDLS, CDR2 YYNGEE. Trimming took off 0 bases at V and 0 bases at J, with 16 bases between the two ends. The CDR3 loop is CASSVAEALGGSYNEQFF. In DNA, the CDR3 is TGTGCCAGCAGCGTAGCAGAGGCCCTGGGGGGCTCCTACAATGAGCAGTTCTTC.

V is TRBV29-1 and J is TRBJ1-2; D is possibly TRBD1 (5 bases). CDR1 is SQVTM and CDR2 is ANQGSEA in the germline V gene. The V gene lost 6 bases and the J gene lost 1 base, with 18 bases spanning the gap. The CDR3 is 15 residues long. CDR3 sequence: CSVVPLQVINYGYTF. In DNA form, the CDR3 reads TGCAGCGTCGTCCCCCTACAGGTGATTAACTATGGCTACACCTTC.